What follows describes a single T cell receptor beta chain. Its antigen remains unidentified. This record belongs to a study of cytomegalovirus exposure and HLA in healthy donors. Overall study findings and caveats: Association of a missense DCLRE1C variant with TCR beta V- and J-gene trimming was reported in a later analysis. Association with HLA alleles at 0.05 false discovery rate was found for 15,000 to 20,000 TCR beta sequences in a later analysis. Researchers had no immune exposure information except CMV serostatus available.

Researchers ran the PCR with 60 Vbeta and 13 Jbeta primers. The assay was immunoSEQ multiplex PCR, and TCRdb's table has in-frame clones only and misses some. Of over 110,000 clones listed, 78% are singletons. The germline V gene encodes CDR1 WNHNN and CDR2 SYGVQD (reference sequence). The V segment lost 6 bases and the J segment 7 bases; nucleotides outside the gene matches: 17. The CDR3 is 16 amino acids. The sequence came from a woman in her 40s in good health and CMV-seropositive. The sample consisted of PBMCs. J is TRBJ1-2 and V is TRBV10-1; TRBD1 matches 7 bases. The DNA for the CDR3 is TGCGCCAGCAGGCGCTTTGGGCCTCAGGGGGATATTGGCTACACCTTC. Translated: CASRRFGPQGDIGYTF.